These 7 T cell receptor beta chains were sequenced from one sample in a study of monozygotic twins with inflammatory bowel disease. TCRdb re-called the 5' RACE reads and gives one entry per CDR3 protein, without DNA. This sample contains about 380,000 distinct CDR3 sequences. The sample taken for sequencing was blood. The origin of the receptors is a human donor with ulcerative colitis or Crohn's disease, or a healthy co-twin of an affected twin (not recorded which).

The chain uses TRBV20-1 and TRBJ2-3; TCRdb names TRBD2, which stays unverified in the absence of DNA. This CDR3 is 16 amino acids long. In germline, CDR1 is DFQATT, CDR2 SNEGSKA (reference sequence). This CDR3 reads CSARDWVAGEVDTQYF.

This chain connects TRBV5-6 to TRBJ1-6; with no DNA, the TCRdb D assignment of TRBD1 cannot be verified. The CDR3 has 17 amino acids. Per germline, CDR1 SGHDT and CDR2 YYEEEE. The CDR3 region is CASSGTYRGSYNSPLHF.

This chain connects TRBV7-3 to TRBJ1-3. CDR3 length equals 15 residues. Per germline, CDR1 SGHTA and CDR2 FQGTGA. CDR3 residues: CASSSDGYSGNTIYF.

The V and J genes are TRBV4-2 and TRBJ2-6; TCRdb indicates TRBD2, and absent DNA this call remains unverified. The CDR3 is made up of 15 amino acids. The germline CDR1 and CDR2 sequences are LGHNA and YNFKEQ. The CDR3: CASKMEGSGANVLTF.

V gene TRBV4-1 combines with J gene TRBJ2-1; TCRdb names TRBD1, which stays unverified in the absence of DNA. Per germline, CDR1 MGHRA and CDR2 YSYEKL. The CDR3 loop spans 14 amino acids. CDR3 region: CASNLLGLGNEQFF.

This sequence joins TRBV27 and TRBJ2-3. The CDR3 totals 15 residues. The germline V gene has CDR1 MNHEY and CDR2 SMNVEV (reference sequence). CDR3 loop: CASSLLGVSTDTQYF.

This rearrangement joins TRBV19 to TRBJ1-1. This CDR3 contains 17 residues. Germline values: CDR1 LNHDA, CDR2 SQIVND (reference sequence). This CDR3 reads CASSHLPVLARITEAFF.